A selection of T cell receptor beta chains follows, all from one sample in a study of early T cells in non-severe SARS-CoV-2 infection. One entry per CDR3 protein results from TCRdb running MiXCR on the 5' RACE reads. There are 25,000 to 35,000 distinct CDR3 sequences in the sample; around 6% occur only once, and more than 4.5% lies in the top ten. The sample was whole blood. Every receptor here comes from an adult who was a healthcare worker with PCR-confirmed SARS-CoV-2 infection or an uninfected control (not recorded which). CDR3s leave out the opening cysteine and the closing phenylalanine or tryptophan. D genes are given only for firm matches. Size tells how often a clone was seen (once, few, many) or the class of an expanded clone, and some rows leave it out.

clone_size | j_call | v_call | d_call | cdr3_aa
many | TRBJ2-7 | TRBV27 | TRBD2 | ASSERGGPDEQY
many | TRBJ1-2 | TRBV6-2/TRBV6-3 | . | ASSYSGEGGYGYT
many | TRBJ1-5 | TRBV19 | TRBD1 | ASSTGQAINQPQH
few | TRBJ1-1 | TRBV6-2/TRBV6-3 | . | ASSSLWGSTEAF
few | TRBJ1-3 | TRBV10-3 | TRBD1 | AISRQGLSGNTIY
many | TRBJ2-1 | TRBV7-8 | TRBD2 | ASSQIRRGGRNEQF
many | TRBJ1-2 | TRBV5-4 | . | ASSLDPNYGYT
many | TRBJ2-2 | TRBV20-1 | . | SARDPGRGPDSGELF
many | TRBJ1-6 | TRBV7-3 | TRBD1 | ASSLGGGIYNSPLH
. | TRBJ2-7 | TRBV20-1 | . | SARDWASDLVEQY
few | TRBJ2-7 | TRBV7-8 | . | ASSLGSAEQY
few | TRBJ2-5 | TRBV18 | . | ASKSQETQY
. | TRBJ2-4 | TRBV30 | . | AWRAAAKNIQY
few | TRBJ1-1 | TRBV7-9 | . | ASRQNTEAF
many | TRBJ2-1 | TRBV6-2/TRBV6-3 | TRBD2 | ASLKLAGYNEQF
many | TRBJ2-5 | TRBV6-2/TRBV6-3 | . | ASKQHSEETQY
many | TRBJ1-4 | TRBV7-8 | . | ASSLVPGTRGEKLF
. | TRBJ1-5 | TRBV7-9 | . | ASSLLAMEPQH